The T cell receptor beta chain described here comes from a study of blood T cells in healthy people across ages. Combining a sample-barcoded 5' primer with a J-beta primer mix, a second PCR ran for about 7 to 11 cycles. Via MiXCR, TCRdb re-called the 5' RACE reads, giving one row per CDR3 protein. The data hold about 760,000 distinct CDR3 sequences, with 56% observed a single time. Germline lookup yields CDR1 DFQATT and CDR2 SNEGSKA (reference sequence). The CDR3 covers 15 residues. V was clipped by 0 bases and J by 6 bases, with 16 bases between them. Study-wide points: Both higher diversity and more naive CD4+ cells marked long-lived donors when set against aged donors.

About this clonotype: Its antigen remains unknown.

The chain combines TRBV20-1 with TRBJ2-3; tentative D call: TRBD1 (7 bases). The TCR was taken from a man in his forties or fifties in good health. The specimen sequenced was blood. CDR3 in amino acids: CSARDPLSGGDTQYF. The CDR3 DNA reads TGCAGTGCTAGAGATCCCCTGTCAGGGGGGGATACGCAGTATTTT.